This T cell receptor (beta chain) was recovered during a study of T cell responses to AZD1222 COVID-19 vaccine (dated by TCRdb to 2020 to 2023). Notes on the research overall: A total of approximately 250 trial participants underwent TCR sequencing, of whom 207 had received two doses of AZD1222 and 26 had received two doses of the MenACWY control vaccine. Trial participants were enrolled by age into 18-55, 56-69 and 70-plus year subgroups, with about 150, 28 and 57 TCR-sequenced participants respectively.

In the paper's terms, the time point label means: baseline before first vaccination. In light of the paper, this sample's treatment or condition label describes: meningococcal conjugate vaccine given as trial control. Vaccinee samples came from UK trials COV001 and COV002, including a single-blind randomized controlled phase 2/3 trial of AZD1222 (ChAdOx1 nCoV-19) in healthy adults. Trial participant PBMC samples were collected at day 0 and day 28 after the second dose for TCRbeta chain sequencing. The paper as a whole reports these results and caveats: The 56-69-year group was small, and its depth increase did not reach significance, likely because of low power. Because no samples from the day 14 peak response were available, repertoires could be characterized only after the peak T cell response. Vaccine-associated CD4 TCRs spanned the whole spike protein, with dominant responses in regions 160-218 and 743-854. Only 5 to 7 AZD1222 recipients were SARS-CoV-2 seropositive at baseline, limiting conclusions about previously exposed vaccinees. A significant rise in spike-specific TCR breadth and depth was observed after two AZD1222 doses relative to day 0 and relative to MenACWY recipients. Most participants were white British and females outnumbered males, and the authors suggested that clonal diversity may have been underestimated. Reportedly, almost half of the unique spike-specific TCRs recognized epitopes lying outside the regions that are mutated in the B.1.351 and B.1.1.7 variants.

The CDR3 regions of human TCRbeta chains were analyzed by immunosequencing. As for the authors' bioinformatics: Repertoire TCRs were checked for matches against a reference library of SARS-CoV-2-specific TCRs that had been generated using the MIRA antigen-specificity platform. Breadth was defined as the fraction of unique TCRs that were SARS-CoV-2-associated, and depth was defined as the fraction of total T cells that were SARS-CoV-2-associated. Each spike-specific TCR was assigned to its reactive spike region and to a CD4 or CD8 class using the MIRA data. Log10-transformed breadth and depth values were compared by one-way ANOVA with Sidak's multiple comparisons tests. TCRdb provides this immuneACCESS table in a form limited to in-frame rearrangements. Some clones are lacking; in checked studies, under half of them reflect an unresolved V gene, and why the rest are absent is not known. Clonal size and the V and J genes are those of that table, whereas D and trimming came from the DNA. In this sample the table shows under 250,000 clones, roughly 91% of which occur a single time. The leading ten clones occupy roughly 1% of the sample.

This clone was recorded once. There is no known antigen for this receptor. No per-base quality is available; no much larger clone lies one base away. The sequence came from an adult in good health. The sample was peripheral blood, taken on day 0 of MenACWY control vaccination.

The DNA sequence is given as TGTGCCATCAGTGAGTCGTCAGGGGAGAACACTGAAGCTTTCTTT. Protein translation: CAISESSGENTEAFF. Recombination linked TRBV10-3 to TRBJ1-1; perhaps TRBD1 is the D gene, with 6 bases matching. Per the germline V gene, ENHRY is the CDR1 and SYGVKD is the CDR2. Including the terminal cysteine and phenylalanine, the CDR3 comprises 15 residues. Of all the DNA, just the CDR3 is kept, 45 bases in frame from base 1. V gives up 0 bases and J gives up 1 base, and the segment between their germline ends measures 9 bases.